This T cell receptor beta chain comes out of a study of OX40 agonist ivuxolimab in advanced cancers. Sequenced by immunoSEQ multiplex PCR; TCRdb stores in-frame clones only, minus some. Among 100,000 or so clones, approximately 80% were seen once, and the ten largest hold roughly 5.4%. This CDR3 has 16 amino acids. Germline CDR1 SGHVS, CDR2 FQNEAQ. Trimming removed 4 bases from V and 0 bases from J, with 15 bases in between. The TCR sequence derives from an adult with an advanced solid tumor such as melanoma, head and neck, liver or kidney cancer. Sequenced material: CD4+ or CD8+ T cells sorted from blood, taken in a trial of the OX40 agonist ivuxolimab. V and J are TRBV7-8 and TRBJ1-1; maybe TRBD1 (5 bases). CDR3 coding DNA: TGTGCCAGCAGCTCATCTAAGACAGACCTGAACACTGAAGCTTTCTTT. Protein: CASSSSKTDLNTEAFF.